This TCR beta chain was identified in a study of blood T cell repertoires in COVID-19. As for the study in general: Material from acute and convalescent COVID-19 was sourced from the United States, Italy and Spain.

CDR1 is LNHDA, CDR2 SQIVND, per germline (reference sequence). V trimming: 6 bases; J trimming: 4 bases; junction bases outside the gene matches: 10. This CDR3 region has 15 residues. Data came from immunoSEQ multiplex PCR; TCRdb stores just in-frame clones and leaves some out. This sample has more than 60,000 clones, with 75% to 85% found just once. The TCR originated in a human donor in a cohort sampled during active COVID-19. What was sequenced was peripheral blood. The chain employs TRBV19 and TRBJ1-2; 8 positions match TRBD1. The CDR3 region has the DNA TGTGCCAGTAGCCTGACAGGGGAGAGGGGCTATGGCTACACCTTC. It is translated as CASSLTGERGYGYTF.